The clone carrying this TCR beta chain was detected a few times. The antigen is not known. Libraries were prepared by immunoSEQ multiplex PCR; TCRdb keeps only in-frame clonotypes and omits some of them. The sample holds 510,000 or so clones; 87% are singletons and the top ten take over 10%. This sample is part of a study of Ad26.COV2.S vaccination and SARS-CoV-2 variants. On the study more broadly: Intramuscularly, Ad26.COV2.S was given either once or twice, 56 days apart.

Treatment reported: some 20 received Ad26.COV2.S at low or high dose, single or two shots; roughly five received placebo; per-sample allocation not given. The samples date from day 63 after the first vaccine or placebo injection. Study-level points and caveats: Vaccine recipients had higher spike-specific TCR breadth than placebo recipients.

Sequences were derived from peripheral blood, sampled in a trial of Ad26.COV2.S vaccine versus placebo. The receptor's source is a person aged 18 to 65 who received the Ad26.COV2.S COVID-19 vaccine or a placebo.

The CDR3 nucleotides are TGCAGCGCGGACAGGGTCTATGGCTACACCTTC. Protein product: CSADRVYGYTF. The chain combines TRBV29-1 with TRBJ1-2, with 8 bases lining up with TRBD1. The CDR3 sequence is 11 residues long. The J segment lost 4 bases and the V segment lost 7 bases, leaving 2 bases of the junction unmatched. The germline gives CDR1 SQVTM, CDR2 ANQGSEA.